This entry concerns a single T cell receptor (beta chain). The record originates from a study of shared clonotypes between healthy human individuals. The CDR3 is 14 residues long. The V segment lost 5 bases and the J segment 3 bases; nucleotides outside the gene matches: 4. CDR1 and CDR2 from the germline V gene are SGHRS and YFSETQ. Generated by immunoSEQ multiplex PCR, the TCRdb table keeps only in-frame clones and is missing some. The data show more than 2 million clones, roughly 95% seen once. This chain links TRBV5-1 with TRBJ1-4; TRBD1 matches 7 bases. The clonotype originates from a young man in good health. Material: naive CD4+ T cells sorted from blood. Subset specified: CD45RA+ positively selected. In DNA form, the CDR3 reads TGCGCCAGCAGTAAGGGGGCGGCTAATGAAAAACTGTTTTTT. It translates to CASSKGAANEKLFF.